This passage covers 20 T cell receptor beta chains from one sample sequenced in a study of CD8 T cells in ankylosing spondylitis. One entry per CDR3 protein results from TCRdb running MiXCR on the 5' RACE reads. This sample yields 100,000 to 150,000 distinct CDR3 sequences, of which over 9.5% are seen a single time; around 4.1% belongs to the top ten. Sequenced material: blood, either unsorted or a sorted T cell fraction (not recorded which). These receptors were taken from a female donor with ankylosing spondylitis or in good health (not recorded which).

In regard to this clonotype: A clone one base away is much larger, so this may be a read error. The chain recombines TRBV5-1 with TRBJ2-5; weak D call: TRBD2 (5 bases). Between the trimmed V and J ends, which lost 0 bases and 5 bases, there was a span of 11 bases. CDR3 length equals 14 residues. Germline-derived CDR1 and CDR2 are SGHRS and YFSETQ. CDR3 protein: CASSLVVSAETQYF. In DNA, the CDR3 is TGCGCCAGCAGCTTGGTGGTTAGCGCGGAGACCCAGTACTTC. Combining the CDR3 with reference TRBV5-1 and TRBJ2-5 gives the whole variable domain KAGVTQTPRYLIKTRGQQVTLSCSPISGHRSVSWYQQTPGQGLQFLFEYFSETQRNKGNFPGRFSGRQFSNSRSEMNVSTLELGDSALYLCASSLVVSAETQYFGPGTRLLVL.

Concerning this clonotype: A much larger clone differs from this one at a single base, so this may be a read error. The rearrangement joins TRBV18 to TRBJ1-3, with D hard to call. Germline-derived CDR1 and CDR2 are KGHSH and LQKENI. The CDR3 loop spans 16 amino acids. CDR3 nucleotides: TGTGCCAGCTCACCGTCGGGGAGTCCAGATGGAAACACCGTATATTTT. As protein: CASSPSGSPDGNTVYF.

With respect to this clonotype: This may be a read error: a much more frequent sequence differs by one nucleotide. The rearrangement joins TRBV7-9 to TRBJ2-1, with 8 bases that match TRBD2. This CDR3 has 15 residues. Per germline, CDR1 SEHNR and CDR2 FQNEAQ (reference sequence). In nucleotides, the CDR3 is TGTGTCAGCAGTCTTAGCGGGGCTGGGGGCAATGAGCAGTTCTTC. Translating gives CVSSLSGAGGNEQFF.

This clonotype was found many times. The chain combines TRBV5-1 with TRBJ2-1, with no clear D. Trimming took 3 bases from V and 10 from J, leaving 8 bases between them. The CDR3 contains 11 residues. The germline V gene has CDR1 SGHRS and CDR2 YFSETQ. The CDR3 DNA is TGCGCCAGCAGCTCGGTCGGGGAGCAGTTCTTC. This gives the protein CASSSVGEQFF.

This clonotype was picked up many times. The rearrangement uses TRBV10-3 and TRBJ2-7, with D possibly matching TRBD2 (6 bases). Germline CDR1 ENHRY, CDR2 SYGVKD. V lost 6 bases and J 5 bases, leaving 14 bases between the germline ends. CDR3 length equals 13 residues. For the CDR3, the DNA is TGTGCCATCAGGGAAGGGGAGGCCCACGAGCAGTACTTC. Its protein product is CAIREGEAHEQYF.

The V and J genes are TRBV20-1 and TRBJ2-1; D is perhaps TRBD1 or TRBD2 (5 bases each). Germline loops: CDR1 DFQATT, CDR2 SNEGSKA (reference sequence). V was shortened by 5 bases and J by 4 bases, with 15 bases between the two germline ends. CDR3 size: 14 residues. The DNA for the CDR3 is TGCAGTGCTCACCGGGACGCGCAGTACAATGAGCAGTTCTTC. Translation gives CSAHRDAQYNEQFF.

Concerning this clonotype itself: Mismatch with germline at one junction end may stem from a read error. The rearrangement uses TRBV12-3 or TRBV12-4 and TRBJ1-5, with D unclear. The CDR3 runs to 14 residues. The CDR3 protein is CASRLGLIDQPQHF. In nucleotides, the CDR3 is TGTGCCAGCAGATTAGGTCTCATAGATCAGCCCCAGCATTTT.

This clonotype occurred many times. The chain carries TRBV14 and TRBJ1-4; D ambiguous. This CDR3 is 17 amino acids long. Germline assignment: CDR1 SGHDN and CDR2 FVKESK. The V end lost 0 bases, the J end lost 6 bases, and 17 bases lay between the germline ends. CDR3 sequence (DNA): TGTGCCAGCAGCCAAGAAAGAGCGTGGGGAGTAGATGAAAAACTGTTTTTT. This codes for CASSQERAWGVDEKLFF.

This clonotype was seen at least ten times. The chain is built from TRBV20-1 and TRBJ2-1; 15 bases line up with TRBD2. Germline trimming cut 5 bases from V and 8 bases from J; bases unmatched to any gene: 7. CDR1 DFQATT and CDR2 SNEGSKA come from the germline V gene (reference sequence). The CDR3 runs 15 residues. The CDR3 DNA follows: TGCAGTGCTTCGCGGACTAGCGGGAGGGAGCATGAGCAGTTCTTC. Translated: CSASRTSGREHEQFF.

In this sample, this clonotype turned up many times. The CDR3 DNA is TGTGCCAGCAGCCTGGACGGGGGGTTTGAAGCTTTCTTT. This translates into CASSLDGGFEAFF. The genes are TRBV7-2 and TRBJ1-1; possible D gene TRBD1, 5 bases. The CDR3 is 13 residues long. In germline, CDR1 is SGHTA, CDR2 FQGNSA. Trimming removed 5 bases from V and 7 bases from J, with 14 bases in between.

This clonotype appeared a single time. A single base separates this from a much larger clone, so it may be a read error. The chain has TRBV10-2 and TRBJ1-3, with D uncertain. The germline V gene has CDR1 WSHSY and CDR2 SAAADI. There are 11 residues in the CDR3. For the CDR3, the DNA is TGCGTCACCCTCGGGCGAAACACCATATATTTT. It encodes CVTLGRNTIYF.

This clonotype was seen ten or more times. The chain links TRBV5-1 to TRBJ1-2; 8 nucleotides match TRBD1. Germline CDR1 SGHRS, CDR2 YFSETQ. This CDR3 is built from 13 residues. V trimming: 7 bases; J trimming: 5 bases; junction bases outside the gene matches: 7. The CDR3 reads CASGRTGNYGYTF. The CDR3 bases are TGCGCCAGCGGGCGGACAGGGAATTATGGCTACACCTTC.

This clonotype was observed at least ten times. CDR3 coding DNA: TGCAGTGCTAGGTTCCCTAGCACAGATACGCAGTATTTT. Translating gives CSARFPSTDTQYF. The genes are TRBV20-1 and TRBJ2-3, with D uncertain. The V end was cut by 3 bases, the J end by 0 bases, with 7 bases between. The CDR3 covers 13 residues. CDR1 is DFQATT and CDR2 is SNEGSKA in the germline V gene (reference sequence).

The chain links TRBV11-3 to TRBJ2-3, with a possible D match to TRBD1 (5 bases). V was cut by 5 bases and J by 7 bases, with 19 bases left in between. This CDR3 contains 15 residues. Germline CDR1 SGHNT, CDR2 YENEEA. CDR3 sequence reads: CASSARQWKEHTQYF. The CDR3 DNA is TGTGCCAGCAGCGCGAGACAGTGGAAGGAACATACGCAGTATTTT.

This clonotype was counted a few times. At one end, the junction sequence differs from germline, possibly due to a read error. This rearrangement joins TRBV2 to TRBJ2-2, with a tentative D call TRBD2 (5 bases). CDR1 is SNHLY and CDR2 is FYNNEI in the germline V gene. CDR3 length: 15 residues. CDR3 loop: CASTRAVANIGELFF. In DNA form, the CDR3 reads TGTGCCAGCACCCGGGCGGTAGCGAACATCGGGGAGCTGTTTTTT.

This clonotype was seen at least ten times. The chain recombines TRBV7-2 with TRBJ2-2; unclear D gene. Germline CDR1 reads SGHTA; CDR2 reads FQGNSA. Trimming cost V 2 bases and J 4 bases, with 5 bases left between them. The CDR3 runs 13 residues. As DNA, the CDR3 is TGTGCCAGCAGCTTAATCGGCACCGGGGAGCTGTTTTTT. Translated, it gives CASSLIGTGELFF.

This clonotype was observed at least ten times. The CDR3, as DNA: TGCAGTGCGACGACTAGCGGGGGGGCTTTAGGAACCGGCTACGAGCAGTACTTC. This encodes CSATTSGGALGTGYEQYF. The V gene is TRBV20-1, the J gene TRBJ2-7; 14 nucleotides align to TRBD2. From germline, CDR1 is DFQATT and CDR2 SNEGSKA (reference sequence). There are 18 residues in the CDR3. Losses at the gene ends were 6 bases for V and 3 bases for J; bases not matched to a gene: 16.

This chain uses TRBV6-5 with TRBJ2-7; perhaps TRBD2 as D (6 bases). V lost 0 bases to trimming and J lost 0 bases, with 9 bases between them. Germline CDR1 reads MNHEY; CDR2 reads SVGAGI. The CDR3 loop spans 15 amino acids. The CDR3 region is CASSYSGGSSYEQYF. CDR3 nucleotides: TGTGCCAGCAGTTACTCGGGGGGAAGCTCCTACGAGCAGTACTTC.

The chain carries TRBV12-3 or TRBV12-4 and TRBJ2-7; a possible D gene is TRBD2 (6 bases). The length of the CDR3 is 15 residues. The V end was cut by 5 bases, the J end by 4 bases, with 18 bases between. The CDR3 loop reads CASSETGVPTYEQYF. For the CDR3, the DNA is TGTGCCAGCAGTGAGACGGGGGTGCCGACTTACGAGCAGTACTTC.

The rearrangement joins TRBV5-4 to TRBJ2-3, with 7 bases that match TRBD1. J was trimmed by 2 bases and V by 4 bases; bases with no gene match: 7. The CDR3 spans 15 residues. CDR1 is SGHNT and CDR2 is YYREEE in the germline V gene (reference sequence). The CDR3 region has the DNA TGTGCCAGCAGCCCCCGGGACAGAAACACAGATACGCAGTATTTT. Encoded protein: CASSPRDRNTDTQYF.